Sequencing of this T cell receptor (beta chain) was carried out in a study of shared clonotypes between healthy human individuals. Findings of the study overall: Between a handful of donors, naive CD4 clonotypes were shared at a level of approximately 5%.

Comment on this clone: The antigen remains undetermined.

Trimming pared 1 base from V and 2 bases from J, leaving 11 bases between. The germline CDR1 and CDR2 sequences are SGHTA and FQGNSA. The CDR3 totals 15 residues. Some clones are missing from TCRdb's copy, which holds only in-frame ones; the method was immunoSEQ multiplex PCR. The sample carries approximately 1,500,000 clones, roughly 96% recorded once. Source material: naive CD4+ T cells sorted from blood. Stated subset: CD45RA+ positively selected. The chain uses TRBV7-2 and TRBJ1-1, with D unclear. This TCR derives from a man aged 25-45 years in good health. CDR3 in DNA: TGTGCCAGCAGCTTAGTCGGGCAGTCTAACACTGAAGCTTTCTTT. It yields the protein CASSLVGQSNTEAFF.